The T cell receptor beta chain described here comes from a study of T cells in localized non-small cell lung cancer. Sequenced by immunoSEQ multiplex PCR; TCRdb stores in-frame clones only, minus some. Of 70,000 or so clones in the sample, 70% to 85% were seen once. V lost 0 bases to trimming and J lost 8 bases, with 4 bases between them. Germline V lookup: CDR1 MGHRA, CDR2 YSYEKL. CDR3 size: 11 residues. The sequence was collected from a female donor aged 60 or older with stage I lung adenocarcinoma. The genes are TRBV4-1 and TRBJ1-2; D uncertain. Here the sequenced sample was peripheral blood, taken before any cancer treatment. CDR3 sequence reads: CASSQDVGYTF. The CDR3 DNA reads TGCGCCAGCAGCCAAGATGTCGGCTACACCTTC.